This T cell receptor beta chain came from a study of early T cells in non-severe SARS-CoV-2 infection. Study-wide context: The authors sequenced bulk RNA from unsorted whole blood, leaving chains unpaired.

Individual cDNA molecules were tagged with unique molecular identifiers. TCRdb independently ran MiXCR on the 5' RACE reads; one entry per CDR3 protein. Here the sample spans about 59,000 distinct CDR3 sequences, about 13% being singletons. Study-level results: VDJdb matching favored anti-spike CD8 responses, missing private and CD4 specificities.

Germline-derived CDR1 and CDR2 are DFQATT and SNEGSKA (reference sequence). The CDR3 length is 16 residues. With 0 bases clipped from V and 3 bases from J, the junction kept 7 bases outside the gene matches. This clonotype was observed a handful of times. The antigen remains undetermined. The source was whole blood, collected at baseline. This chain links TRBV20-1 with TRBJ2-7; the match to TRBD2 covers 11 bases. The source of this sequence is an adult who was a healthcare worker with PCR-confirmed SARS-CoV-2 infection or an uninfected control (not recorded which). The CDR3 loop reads CSARDQDTSGGYEQYF. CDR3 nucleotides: TGCAGTGCTAGAGATCAGGACACTAGCGGGGGCTACGAGCAGTACTTC.